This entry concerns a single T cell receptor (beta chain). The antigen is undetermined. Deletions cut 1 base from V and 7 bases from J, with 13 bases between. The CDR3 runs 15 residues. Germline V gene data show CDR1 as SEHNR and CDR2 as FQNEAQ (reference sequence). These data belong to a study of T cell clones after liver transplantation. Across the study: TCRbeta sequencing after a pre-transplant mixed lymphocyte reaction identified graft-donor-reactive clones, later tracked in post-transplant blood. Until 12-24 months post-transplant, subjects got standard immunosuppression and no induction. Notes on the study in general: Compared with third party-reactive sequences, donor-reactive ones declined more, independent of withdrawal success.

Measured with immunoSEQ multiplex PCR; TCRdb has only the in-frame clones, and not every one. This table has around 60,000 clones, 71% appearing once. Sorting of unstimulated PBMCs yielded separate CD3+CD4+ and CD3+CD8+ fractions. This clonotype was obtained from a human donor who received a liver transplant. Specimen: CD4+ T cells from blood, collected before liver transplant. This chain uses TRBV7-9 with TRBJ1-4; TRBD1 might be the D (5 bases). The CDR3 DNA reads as TGTGCCAGCAGCTTAGAGGCGCAGGGTAGTGAAAAACTGTTTTTT. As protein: CASSLEAQGSEKLFF.